The clone carrying this T cell receptor (beta chain) was counted a few times. Antigen specificity is unknown. Central memory, naive, regulatory and stem cell-like memory CD4+ cells were sorted by CD45RO/CCR7/CD25/CD127/CD95/CD27. The sample belongs to a study of beta chain features in type 1 diabetes. Study as a whole: Healthy donors and patients showed comparable age, gender and cell yields.

Investigators reverse transcribed all isolated RNA, so they sequenced expressed TCRB transcripts. Generated by immunoSEQ multiplex PCR, the TCRdb table keeps only in-frame clones and is missing some. The sample comprises approximately 300,000 clones, 11% of which are singletons, and approximately 0.016% rests with the top ten. The study, taken as a whole, reports: Still unanswered here is whether HLA type influences TCRB rearrangement. Highly expressing activated T cells could be over-counted with a cDNA template.

V lost 0 bases and J lost 4; bases outside the gene matches: 6. CDR1 and CDR2 (germline): LGHNA, YNFKEQ. The CDR3 is 16 amino acids. The receptor was derived from a woman in her twenties or thirties in good health. Sequencing was carried out using naive CD4+ T cells from blood. The rearrangement uses TRBV4-2 and TRBJ2-1; 7 bases fit TRBD2. The DNA of the CDR3 is TGTGCCAGCAGCCAAGATACCAGCGGGGCTTACAATGAGCAGTTCTTC. Residues: CASSQDTSGAYNEQFF.